Listed below are T cell receptor beta chains from one sample, sequenced in a study of CD8 T cells in Susac syndrome. Using its own MiXCR run on the immunoSEQ multiplex PCR reads, TCRdb lists one record per CDR3 protein. Of 110,000 or so distinct CDR3 sequences listed, less than 95% are singletons. Material for sequencing was CD4+ T cells from PBMCs. The receptors derive from a human donor in good health. CDR3s include the opening cysteine and the closing phenylalanine or tryptophan. The order of the fields is clone size, V gene, J gene, D gene, CDR3 protein, CDR3 DNA. D genes are given only for firm matches. The size of a clone is reported for some rows only, either as once, few or many, or as a class for expanded clones.

-	TRBV27	TRBJ2-3	TRBD2	CASSLAGVGPVTQYF	TGTGCCAGCAGCTTAGCGGGAGTCGGGCCCGTGACGCAGTATTTT
-	TRBV24-1	TRBJ2-3	-	CATSDSRALALGDTQYF	TGTGCCACCAGTGATTCCAGGGCCTTAGCCCTAGGGGATACGCAGTATTTT
once	TRBV18	TRBJ2-1	-	CASSQSRSGNEQFF	TGTGCCAGCTCGCAGTCTAGGTCAGGCAATGAGCAGTTCTTC
once	TRBV7-6	TRBJ2-2	TRBD2	CASSLETSDTGELFF	TGTGCCAGCAGCTTAGAGACTAGCGACACCGGGGAGCTGTTTTTT
-	TRBV27	TRBJ2-3	TRBD2	CASRLLAGGPVDTQYF	TGTGCCAGCAGGCTACTAGCGGGAGGGCCCGTGGATACGCAGTATTTT
-	TRBV13	TRBJ2-6	-	CASNRAGEVLSGANVLTF	TGTGCCAGCAACAGGGCTGGAGAAGTTCTCTCTGGGGCCAACGTCCTGACTTTC
-	TRBV9	TRBJ2-7	TRBD2	CASSEDIAGNYEQYF	TGTGCCAGCAGCGAGGATATAGCGGGGAATTACGAGCAGTACTTC
-	TRBV27	TRBJ2-1	-	CASSRNGRGNEQFF	TGTGCCAGCAGTAGGAACGGGAGAGGCAATGAGCAGTTCTTC
once	TRBV18	TRBJ1-1	-	CASSPNERAEAFF	TGTGCCAGCTCACCTAATGAGAGGGCTGAAGCTTTCTTT
-	TRBV5-1	TRBJ2-1	TRBD2	CASSLVGGISYNEQFF	TGCGCCAGCAGCTTGGTCGGGGGGATTTCCTACAATGAGCAGTTCTTC
-	TRBV4-3	TRBJ1-1	-	CASSQDGEGSGTEAFF	TGCGCCAGCAGCCAAGATGGGGAGGGCTCAGGGACTGAAGCTTTCTTT
-	TRBV9	TRBJ2-3	-	CASSLGWDTQYF	TGTGCCAGCAGCCTCGGATGGGATACGCAGTATTTT
-	TRBV18	TRBJ1-3	TRBD1	CASSFEQGAHGNTIYF	TGTGCCAGCTCATTCGAACAGGGGGCACATGGAAACACCATATATTTT
-	TRBV19	TRBJ2-7	TRBD2	CASSIEGGSSYEQYF	TGTGCCAGTAGTATAGAAGGCGGGAGCTCCTACGAGCAGTACTTC
-	TRBV3-1	TRBJ2-1	-	CASSRGTGGYSGRVNEQFF	TGTGCCAGCAGCCGCGGGACAGGGGGCTATAGCGGGAGGGTAAATGAGCAGTTCTTC
-	TRBV7-2	TRBJ2-7	TRBD2	CASSLAGGHEQYF	TGTGCCAGCAGCTTAGCGGGAGGGCACGAGCAGTACTTC
-	TRBV4-1	TRBJ2-1	-	CASSQEGGRGEQFF	TGCGCCAGCAGCCAAGAGGGTGGGAGGGGGGAGCAGTTCTTC
-	TRBV19	TRBJ1-6	-	CASSIVRALESPLHF	TGTGCCAGTAGTATAGTCAGGGCTTTGGAGTCACCCCTCCACTTT
-	TRBV20-1	TRBJ2-7	TRBD1	CSAWTGAAEQYF	TGCAGTGCCTGGACAGGGGCAGCCGAGCAGTACTTC
-	TRBV6-6	TRBJ2-5	TRBD2	CASSGLAGARGETQYF	TGTGCCAGCAGCGGACTAGCGGGAGCGAGAGGAGAGACCCAGTACTTC
-	TRBV2	TRBJ1-3	-	CASSEALVGNTIYF	TGTGCCAGCAGTGAAGCGCTGGTCGGAAACACCATATATTTT
once	TRBV12-3/TRBV12-4	TRBJ2-1	-	CASSSSGTVRNEQFF	TGTGCCAGCAGCTCTTCCGGGACGGTGAGGAATGAGCAGTTCTTC
-	TRBV28	TRBJ2-5	-	CASSFDPVGTQYF	TGTGCCAGCAGTTTCGATCCGGTGGGGACCCAGTACTTC
-	TRBV2	TRBJ2-1	-	CASSELVGKFF	TGTGCCAGCAGTGAATTAGTTGGGAAGTTCTTC
-	TRBV2	TRBJ2-5	TRBD1	CASSEQGAGKETQYF	TGTGCCAGCAGTGAACAGGGGGCAGGGAAAGAGACCCAGTACTTC
-	TRBV3-1	TRBJ2-1	TRBD1	CASSQPTGAFINEQFF	TGTGCCAGCAGCCAACCTACAGGGGCCTTCATCAATGAGCAGTTCTTC
-	TRBV28	TRBJ2-1	TRBD2	CASGASGRGNEQFF	TGTGCCAGCGGAGCTAGCGGGAGAGGAAATGAGCAGTTCTTC
-	TRBV19	TRBJ1-6	-	CASNFQGNNSPLHF	TGTGCCAGTAATTTCCAGGGGAACAATTCACCCCTCCACTTT
-	TRBV15	TRBJ2-2	-	CATSRDRAAGELFF	TGTGCCACCAGCAGAGACAGGGCCGCCGGGGAGCTGTTTTTT
-	TRBV7-2	TRBJ2-1	TRBD2	CASSQATERGSSYNEQFF	TGTGCCAGCAGCCAGGCGACGGAACGCGGGAGCTCCTACAATGAGCAGTTCTTC
-	TRBV5-6	TRBJ1-2	-	CASSLVSNYGYTF	TGTGCCAGCAGCTTGGTCAGCAACTATGGCTACACCTTC
once	TRBV19	TRBJ2-5	-	CASALGYQETQYF	TGTGCCAGCGCACTCGGGTACCAAGAGACCCAGTACTTC
-	TRBV3-1	TRBJ2-1	-	CASSPMIYNEQFF	TGTGCCAGTTCCCCGATGATATACAATGAGCAGTTCTTC
-	TRBV20-1	TRBJ1-3	-	CSAPWTGNTIYF	TGCAGTGCTCCCTGGACTGGAAACACCATATATTTT
-	TRBV19	TRBJ2-5	-	CASSPRVIEETQYF	TGTGCCAGTAGTCCGAGGGTGATAGAAGAGACCCAGTACTTC
-	TRBV6-5	TRBJ2-3	-	CASSPSRDTQYF	TGTGCCAGCAGTCCGTCGCGTGATACGCAGTATTTT
-	TRBV7-9	TRBJ1-4	-	CASSLDGTALEKLFF	TGTGCCAGCAGCTTAGATGGGACTGCCCTTGAAAAACTGTTTTTT
-	TRBV5-1	TRBJ2-2	TRBD1	CASSPRTGPPPGELFF	TGCGCCAGCAGCCCGAGGACAGGGCCTCCCCCAGGGGAGCTGTTTTTT
-	TRBV6-1	TRBJ2-2	-	CASRLRDSGGNTGELFF	TGTGCCAGCAGGCTGCGGGACAGCGGGGGGAACACCGGGGAGCTGTTTTTT
-	TRBV5-6	TRBJ2-1	-	CASSLMRSNEQFF	TGTGCCAGCAGCTTGATGCGATCTAATGAGCAGTTCTTC
-	TRBV2	TRBJ2-5	-	CASSAGVIGARQETQYF	TGTGCCAGCAGCGCCGGTGTTATAGGGGCGCGCCAAGAGACCCAGTACTTC
-	TRBV30	TRBJ1-1	-	CAWSVGGGETEAFF	TGTGCCTGGAGTGTGGGCGGGGGGGAAACTGAAGCTTTCTTT
-	TRBV29-1	TRBJ2-7	TRBD1	CSADPGTGGNEQYF	TGCAGCGCCGACCCCGGGACAGGGGGCAACGAGCAGTACTTC
-	TRBV6-6	TRBJ1-1	-	CASSYARREAFF	TGTGCCAGCAGTTACGCCAGGAGGGAAGCTTTCTTT
once	TRBV28	TRBJ1-2	-	CASLQGLGYTF	TGTGCCAGCCTACAGGGTCTTGGCTACACCTTC
-	TRBV27	TRBJ2-1	TRBD2	CASSPSGKYNEQFF	TGTGCCAGCAGTCCCAGCGGGAAGTACAATGAGCAGTTCTTC